One sample yielded the 12 T cell receptor beta chains listed below, sequenced in a study of CD8 T cells in ankylosing spondylitis. Whole-study results and caveats: Eight or nine highly homologous variants formed a TCR beta motif that appeared characteristic of ankylosing spondylitis blood.

These receptors have no known antigen. TCRdb recomputed calls from the 5' RACE reads with MiXCR, one row per CDR3 protein. The data show some 840,000 distinct CDR3 sequences, around 11% seen once. The specimen sequenced was blood, either unsorted or a sorted T cell fraction (not recorded which). These receptors came from a male donor with ankylosing spondylitis.

This clonotype occurred many times. V is TRBV20-1 and J is TRBJ1-5; D not certain. The CDR3 is 13 amino acids. Germline CDR1 is DFQATT and CDR2 is SNEGSKA (reference sequence). V was clipped by 5 bases and J by 5 bases, with 13 bases between them. This chain's CDR3 is CSALPGLDQPQHF. DNA of the CDR3: TGCAGTGCTTTGCCGGGCCTTGATCAGCCCCAGCATTTT.

This clonotype has a handful of counts. V usage is TRBV7-2 and J usage is TRBJ2-7; no firm D call. Trimming cost V 0 bases and J 1 base, with 10 bases left between them. There are 15 residues in the CDR3. In germline, CDR1 is SGHTA, CDR2 FQGNSA. CDR3 nucleotide sequence: TGTGCCAGCAGCTTAGCGAGGCAGCCTTCCTACGAGCAGTACTTC. Its translation: CASSLARQPSYEQYF.

The chain joins TRBV7-8 to TRBJ1-1, with D tentatively TRBD1 (6 bases). The V end lost 8 bases, the J end lost 5 bases, and 15 bases lay between the germline ends. The CDR3 extends over 13 amino acids. Germline values: CDR1 SGHVS, CDR2 FQNEAQ. CDR3 amino acids: CASSGAPPTEAFF. The CDR3 bases are TGTGCCAGCTCAGGGGCGCCCCCAACTGAAGCTTTCTTT.

This clonotype was seen at least ten times. This sequence joins TRBV5-1 and TRBJ2-2; no definite D call. V was trimmed by 0 bases and J by 1 base, leaving 7 bases between them. This CDR3 comprises 15 residues. Germline values: CDR1 SGHRS, CDR2 YFSETQ. CDR3 bases: TGCGCCAGCAGCTTGGTCGGGCTGAACACCGGGGAGCTGTTTTTT. Residues: CASSLVGLNTGELFF. The entire variable domain, with the rest obtained from reference TRBV5-1 and TRBJ2-2, is as follows: KAGVTQTPRYLIKTRGQQVTLSCSPISGHRSVSWYQQTPGQGLQFLFEYFSETQRNKGNFPGRFSGRQFSNSRSEMNVSTLELGDSALYLCASSLVGLNTGELFFGEGSRLTVL.

This clonotype has more than one count but fewer than ten. V is TRBV6-6 and J is TRBJ1-6; D not resolved. This CDR3 has 13 residues. The germline V gene encodes CDR1 MNHNY and CDR2 SVGAGI (reference sequence). Trimming took 5 bases from V and 6 from J, leaving 8 bases between them. In nucleotides, the CDR3 is TGTGCCAGCAGTGCCCTGCCTAATTCACCCCTCCACTTT. It codes for CASSALPNSPLHF.

This rearrangement joins TRBV20-1 to TRBJ2-1; weak D call: TRBD2 (5 bases). The V gene lost 6 bases and the J gene lost 2 bases, with 14 bases spanning the gap. The CDR3 extends over 14 amino acids. Germline V CDR1 and CDR2: DFQATT, SNEGSKA (reference sequence). CDR3 in amino acids: CSATEAAPYNEQFF. CDR3 sequence (DNA): TGCAGTGCGACCGAAGCGGCACCCTACAATGAGCAGTTCTTC.

This clonotype was seen a few times. This rearrangement joins TRBV29-1 to TRBJ2-1, with a possible D match to TRBD1 (6 bases). Germline lookup yields CDR1 SQVTM and CDR2 ANQGSEA. V was shortened by 7 bases and J by 3 bases, with 13 bases between the two germline ends. The CDR3 consists of 13 residues. The CDR3 spells CSGGQLYYNEQFF. The CDR3 coding sequence is TGCAGCGGGGGGCAGCTATACTACAATGAGCAGTTCTTC.

This clonotype was counted between two and nine times. The rearrangement uses TRBV5-4 and TRBJ2-2; 10 positions match TRBD1. The CDR3 has 15 residues. Trimming cost V 4 bases and J 7 bases; bases outside gene matches: 7. Germline CDR1 and CDR2: SGHNT and YYREEE (reference sequence). CDR3 DNA sequence: TGTGCCAGCAGCCCGGCGACAGGGGGCCACGGGGAGCTGTTTTTT. Encoded protein: CASSPATGGHGELFF.

This clonotype has at least ten counts. V and J are TRBV12-3 or TRBV12-4 and TRBJ2-7; D not certain. With 5 bases removed from V and 3 bases from J, the gap between germline ends came to 17 bases. The CDR3 length is 15 residues. The CDR3 loop is CASSPTLGTYYEQYF. DNA of the CDR3: TGTGCCAGCAGTCCTACGTTAGGCACCTACTACGAGCAGTACTTC.

Ten or more counts support this clonotype. The genes are TRBV4-1 and TRBJ1-5, with D perhaps TRBD1 (5 bases). CDR1 is MGHRA and CDR2 is YSYEKL in the germline V gene. Trimming stripped 1 base from V and 0 bases from J, with 7 bases between. CDR3 length equals 15 residues. The DNA of the CDR3 is TGCGCCAGCAGCCAAGGGGACTTTAGCAATCAGCCCCAGCATTTT. This encodes CASSQGDFSNQPQHF.

J is TRBJ2-5 and V is TRBV5-1; 7 bases agree with TRBD2. This CDR3 comprises 14 residues. The germline V gene encodes CDR1 SGHRS and CDR2 YFSETQ. Trimming took 6 bases from V and 2 from J; bases not matched to a gene: 7. CDR3 residues: CASTDQGGQETQYF. CDR3 in DNA: TGCGCCAGCACCGACCAGGGAGGGCAAGAGACCCAGTACTTC.

Concerning this clonotype itself: A much larger clone lies one base from this, so it may be a read error. The J gene is TRBJ1-3, the V gene TRBV6-1, with D unresolved. This CDR3 contains 10 residues. Germline lookup yields CDR1 MNHNS and CDR2 SASEGT. The CDR3 spells CGSSGNTIYF. The DNA of the CDR3 is TGTGGGTCCAGTGGAAACACCATATATTTT.